The rows below give T cell receptor beta chains drawn from one sample of a study of follicular helper T cells after annual influenza vaccination. The method was immunoSEQ multiplex PCR; TCRdb's version includes in-frame clones alone and lacks a portion of them. The sample contains approximately 10,000 clones, around four fifths of which appear only once. Sample: CXCR5+ CD38- circulating T follicular helper cells from blood, taken on the day of influenza vaccination. These receptors came from an adult who received the influenza vaccine. Each CDR3 is given with its conserved first and last residue. Each record gives: clone size, V gene, D gene, J gene, CDR3 protein, CDR3 DNA. A D gene is named only where the DNA matches it firmly. A clone size is listed for some rows: how often the clone was seen (once, few, many), or a class if it is expanded.

NA	TRBV6-5	TRBD1	TRBJ1-1	CASREGQGNTEAFF	TGTGCCAGCAGGGAAGGACAGGGGAACACTGAAGCTTTCTTT
NA	TRBV4-2	TRBD2	TRBJ2-1	CASSPLTSGRENEQFF	TGTGCCAGCAGCCCCCTTACTAGCGGACGAGAGAATGAGCAGTTCTTC
once	TRBV6-6	TRBD2	TRBJ2-7	CASSYWGGSYEQYF	TGTGCCAGCAGTTACTGGGGCGGGAGCTACGAGCAGTACTTC
once	TRBV30	TRBD2	TRBJ2-3	CAWSQPSGAPDTQYF	TGTGCCTGGAGTCAACCGAGCGGGGCCCCAGATACGCAGTATTTT
few	TRBV18	NA	TRBJ1-6	CASSPEGNNSPLHF	TGTGCCAGCTCACCGGAGGGAAATAATTCACCCCTCCACTTT
once	TRBV19	TRBD2	TRBJ2-1	CASSRGTSGASYNEQFF	TGTGCCAGTAGTAGAGGGACTAGCGGAGCCTCCTACAATGAGCAGTTCTTC
once	TRBV6-5	NA	TRBJ1-3	CASSYSIFLGNTIYF	TGTGCCAGCAGTTACTCGATCTTTTTGGGAAACACCATATATTTT
few	TRBV5-1	TRBD2	TRBJ2-1	CASSLSLAGGGSNEQFF	TGCGCCAGCAGCTTGTCTCTGGCGGGAGGGGGATCCAATGAGCAGTTCTTC
NA	TRBV6-5	NA	TRBJ2-7	CASSYSRGNEQYF	TGTGCCAGCAGTTACTCAAGGGGGAACGAGCAGTACTTC
NA	TRBV5-1	NA	TRBJ2-5	CASSVGQRTETQYF	TGCGCCAGCAGCGTCGGACAGAGGACAGAGACCCAGTACTTC
NA	TRBV5-1	TRBD1	TRBJ1-2	CASSLRQGAGGYTF	TGCGCCAGCAGCTTGCGACAGGGGGCGGGTGGCTACACCTTC
NA	TRBV7-3	NA	TRBJ2-3	CASSLGFGRGDDTQYF	TGTGCCAGCAGCTTAGGTTTCGGCAGGGGAGACGATACGCAGTATTTT
NA	TRBV21-1	NA	TRBJ1-5	CASSKVSGRLRQPQHF	TGTGCCAGCAGCAAAGTCAGTGGGAGGTTACGTCAGCCCCAGCATTTT
NA	TRBV7-2	NA	TRBJ2-5	CASSLGEQTQYF	TGTGCCAGCAGCTTAGGAGAGCAGACCCAGTACTTC
NA	TRBV7-3	TRBD2	TRBJ2-1	CASNLGSGGYNEQFF	TGTGCCAGCAACCTCGGGAGCGGGGGTTACAATGAGCAGTTCTTC
NA	TRBV18	TRBD2	TRBJ2-5	CASSPPRTSGRGFQETQYF	TGTGCCAGCTCACCACCGAGGACTAGCGGGAGAGGGTTCCAAGAGACCCAGTACTTC
NA	TRBV11-2	TRBD2	TRBJ2-7	CASSLAASGGSYEQYF	TGTGCCAGCAGCTTAGCCGCTAGCGGGGGCTCCTACGAGCAGTACTTC
once	TRBV6-4	TRBD1	TRBJ2-1	CASREGQGVSYNEQFF	TGTGCCAGCAGAGAGGGACAGGGGGTATCCTACAATGAGCAGTTCTTC
NA	TRBV6-4	NA	TRBJ1-1	CASKRERGDAEAFF	TGTGCCAGCAAGAGGGAAAGGGGGGACGCTGAAGCTTTCTTT
once	TRBV5-1	TRBD2	TRBJ2-3	CASSSRPSGSGGGTDTQYF	TGCGCCAGCAGCTCCCGGCCCAGCGGTTCGGGGGGTGGCACAGATACGCAGTATTTT
NA	TRBV30	NA	TRBJ2-7	CAWSVRGSGYEQYF	TGTGCCTGGAGTGTTAGAGGGAGCGGCTACGAGCAGTACTTC
NA	TRBV29-1	TRBD1	TRBJ2-5	CSGAGTGQETQYF	TGCAGCGGGGCCGGGACAGGACAAGAGACCCAGTACTTC
NA	TRBV7-2	NA	TRBJ2-2	CASSLAPRTGELFF	TGTGCCAGCAGCTTAGCTCCCCGGACCGGGGAGCTGTTTTTT
NA	TRBV7-8	NA	TRBJ2-3	CASSPNTDTQYF	TGTGCCAGCAGCCCCAACACAGATACGCAGTATTTT
NA	TRBV11-3	TRBD1	TRBJ1-5	CASSPRDRFGNQPQHF	TGTGCCAGCAGCCCCCGGGACAGGTTTGGCAATCAGCCCCAGCATTTT
NA	TRBV7-7	TRBD2	TRBJ2-1	CASSQGTSGSDEQFF	TGTGCCAGCAGCCAAGGGACTAGCGGGAGCGATGAGCAGTTCTTC
NA	TRBV6-1	NA	TRBJ2-5	CASSGTSRETQYF	TGTGCCAGCAGTGGAACTAGCCGAGAGACCCAGTACTTC
NA	TRBV5-6	NA	TRBJ2-3	CASSLHPDTQYF	TGTGCCAGCAGCCTACACCCAGATACGCAGTATTTT
NA	TRBV6-1	TRBD2	TRBJ2-1	CASSEALAGSSYNEQFF	TGTGCCAGCAGTGAAGCGCTAGCGGGAAGCTCCTACAATGAGCAGTTCTTC
NA	TRBV4-3	NA	TRBJ1-5	CASSQERAGGQPQHF	TGCGCCAGCAGCCAAGAAAGGGCAGGAGGCCAGCCCCAGCATTTT
NA	TRBV19	NA	TRBJ2-3	CASTSRRVPDTQYF	TGTGCCAGTACCTCCAGGCGGGTGCCAGATACGCAGTATTTT
NA	TRBV16	NA	TRBJ1-4	CASSRNLLGGYNEKLFF	TGTGCCAGCAGCCGCAATCTGTTGGGAGGGTATAATGAAAAACTGTTTTTT
NA	TRBV9	TRBD1	TRBJ1-1	CASSVADRENTEAFF	TGTGCCAGCAGCGTGGCGGACAGGGAGAACACTGAAGCTTTCTTT
NA	TRBV9	NA	TRBJ1-3	CASSVDPESGNTIYF	TGTGCCAGCAGCGTAGATCCCGAATCTGGAAACACCATATATTTT
once	TRBV29-1	TRBD1	TRBJ1-3	CSVSTGAGNTIYF	TGCAGCGTTTCAACAGGGGCTGGAAACACCATATATTTT
NA	TRBV7-2	TRBD1	TRBJ2-7	CASSLGQGAFYEQYF	TGTGCCAGCAGCTTGGGACAGGGGGCCTTCTACGAGCAGTACTTC
NA	TRBV2	TRBD1	TRBJ2-1	CASSDGTATYNEQFF	TGTGCCAGCAGTGACGGGACAGCTACCTACAATGAGCAGTTCTTC
once	TRBV5-1	TRBD2	TRBJ2-5	CASSQGTSGLQETQYF	TGCGCCAGCAGCCAGGGGACTAGCGGGCTCCAAGAGACCCAGTACTTC
few	TRBV25-1	NA	TRBJ2-7	CASSGGGLPYEQYF	TGTGCCAGCAGTGGGGGGGGGCTCCCCTACGAGCAGTACTTC
NA	TRBV18	NA	TRBJ2-7	CASSPSGQNYEQYF	TGTGCCAGCTCACCCTCGGGTCAGAACTACGAGCAGTACTTC
few	TRBV6-1	NA	TRBJ2-1	CASSEGLTWANEQFF	TGTGCCAGCAGTGAAGGGCTAACGTGGGCCAATGAGCAGTTCTTC
NA	TRBV19	NA	TRBJ2-3	CASKAAGQGQDTQYF	TGTGCCAGTAAGGCGGCGGGGCAGGGCCAAGATACGCAGTATTTT
NA	TRBV11-3	NA	TRBJ2-2	CASSLDPNTGELFF	TGTGCCAGCAGCTTAGATCCGAACACCGGGGAGCTGTTTTTT
NA	TRBV4-2	TRBD1	TRBJ2-2	CASSPGQGPTGELFF	TGTGCCAGCAGCCCGGGACAGGGGCCGACCGGGGAGCTGTTTTTT
few	TRBV7-7	TRBD2	TRBJ2-3	CASSPSGGTDTQYF	TGTGCTAGCAGCCCTAGCGGGGGAACAGATACGCAGTATTTT